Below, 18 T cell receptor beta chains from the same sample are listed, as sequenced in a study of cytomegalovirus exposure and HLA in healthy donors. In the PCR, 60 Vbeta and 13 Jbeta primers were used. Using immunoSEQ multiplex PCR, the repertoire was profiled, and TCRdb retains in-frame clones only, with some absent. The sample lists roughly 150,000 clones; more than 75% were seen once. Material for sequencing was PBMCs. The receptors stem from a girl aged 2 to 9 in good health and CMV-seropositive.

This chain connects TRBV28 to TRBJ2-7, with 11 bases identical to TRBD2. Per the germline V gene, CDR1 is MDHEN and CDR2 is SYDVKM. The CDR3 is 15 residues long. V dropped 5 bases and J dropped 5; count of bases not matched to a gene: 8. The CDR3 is CASSQIAGGPNEQYF. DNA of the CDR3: TGTGCCAGCAGTCAAATAGCGGGAGGGCCAAACGAGCAGTACTTC.

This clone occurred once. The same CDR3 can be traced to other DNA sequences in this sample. CDR3 sequence reads: CASSPGQGNQPQHF. CDR3 coding DNA: TGTGCCAGTAGTCCTGGACAGGGTAATCAGCCCCAGCATTTT. The V call is TRBV19, the J call TRBJ1-5, with 8 bases that match TRBD1. Germline loops: CDR1 LNHDA, CDR2 SQIVND (reference sequence). Trimming cost V 5 bases and J 4 bases; bases outside gene matches: 4. The CDR3 is made up of 14 amino acids.

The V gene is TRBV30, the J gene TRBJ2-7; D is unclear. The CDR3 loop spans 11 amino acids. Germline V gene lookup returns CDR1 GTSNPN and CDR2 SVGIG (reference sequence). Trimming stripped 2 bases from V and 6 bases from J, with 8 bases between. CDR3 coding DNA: TGTGCCTGGAGTCGCGGTTTCGAGCAGTACTTC. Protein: CAWSRGFEQYF.

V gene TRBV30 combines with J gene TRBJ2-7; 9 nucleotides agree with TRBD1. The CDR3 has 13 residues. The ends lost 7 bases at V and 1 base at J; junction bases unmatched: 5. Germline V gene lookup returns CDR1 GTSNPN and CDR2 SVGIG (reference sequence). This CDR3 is CALGTGFSYEQYF. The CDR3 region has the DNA TGTGCCTTGGGGACAGGGTTTTCCTACGAGCAGTACTTC.

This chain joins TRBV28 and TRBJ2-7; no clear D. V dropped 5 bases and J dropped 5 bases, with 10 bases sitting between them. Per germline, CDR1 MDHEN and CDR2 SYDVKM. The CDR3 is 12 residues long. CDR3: CASSIQVDEQYF. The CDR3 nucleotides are TGTGCCAGCAGTATTCAGGTCGACGAGCAGTACTTC.

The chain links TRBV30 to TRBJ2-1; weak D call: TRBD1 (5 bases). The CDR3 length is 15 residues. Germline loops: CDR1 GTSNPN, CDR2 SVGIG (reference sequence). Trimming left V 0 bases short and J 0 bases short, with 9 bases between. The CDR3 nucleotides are TGTGCCTGGAGTGTAGGGGTTAGCTCCTACAATGAGCAGTTCTTC. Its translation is CAWSVGVSSYNEQFF.

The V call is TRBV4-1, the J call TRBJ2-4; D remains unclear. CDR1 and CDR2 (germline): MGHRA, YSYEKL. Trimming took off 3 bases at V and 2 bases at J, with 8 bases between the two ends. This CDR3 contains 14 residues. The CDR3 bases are TGCGCCAGCAGCCATCCTCAGACCAAAAACATTCAGTACTTC. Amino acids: CASSHPQTKNIQYF.

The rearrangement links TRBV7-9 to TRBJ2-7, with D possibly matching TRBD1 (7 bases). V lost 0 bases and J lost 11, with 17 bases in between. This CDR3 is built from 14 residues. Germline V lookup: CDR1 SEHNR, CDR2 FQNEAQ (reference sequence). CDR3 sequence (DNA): TGTGCCAGCAGCTTAGCGTTAGGAGGGGGCTTGGAGTACTTC. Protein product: CASSLALGGGLEYF.

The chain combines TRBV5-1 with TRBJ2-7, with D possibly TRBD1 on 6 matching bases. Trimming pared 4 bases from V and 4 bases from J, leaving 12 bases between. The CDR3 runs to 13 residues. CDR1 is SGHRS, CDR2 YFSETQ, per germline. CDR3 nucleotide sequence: TGCGCCAGCAGCACTCTCCAGGGGTACGAGCAGTACTTC. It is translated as CASSTLQGYEQYF.

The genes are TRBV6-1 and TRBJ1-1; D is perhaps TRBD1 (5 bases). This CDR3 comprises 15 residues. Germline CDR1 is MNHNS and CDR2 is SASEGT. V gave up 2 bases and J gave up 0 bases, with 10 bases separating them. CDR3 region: CASSEYGAMNTEAFF. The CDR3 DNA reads TGTGCCAGCAGTGAATATGGGGCGATGAACACTGAAGCTTTCTTT.

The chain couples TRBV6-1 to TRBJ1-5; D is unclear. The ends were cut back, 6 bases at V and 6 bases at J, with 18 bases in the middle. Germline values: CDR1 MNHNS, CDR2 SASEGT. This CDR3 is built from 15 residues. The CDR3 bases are TGTGCCAGCAGCGCGTTGGGAGGGAACGGTCAGCCCCAGCATTTT. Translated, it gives CASSALGGNGQPQHF.

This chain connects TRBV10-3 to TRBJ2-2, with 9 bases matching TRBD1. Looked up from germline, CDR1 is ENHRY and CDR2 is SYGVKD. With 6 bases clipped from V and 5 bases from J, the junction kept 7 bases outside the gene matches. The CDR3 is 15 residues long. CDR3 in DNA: TGTGCCATCAGGCCGGGACAGGGTGGTACCGGGGAGCTGTTTTTT. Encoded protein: CAIRPGQGGTGELFF.

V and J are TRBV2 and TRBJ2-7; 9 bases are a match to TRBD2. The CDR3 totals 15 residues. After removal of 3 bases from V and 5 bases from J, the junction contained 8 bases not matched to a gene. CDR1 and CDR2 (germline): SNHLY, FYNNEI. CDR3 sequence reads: CASSEGGRARNEQYF. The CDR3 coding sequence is TGTGCCAGCAGTGAGGGCGGGAGGGCCAGGAACGAGCAGTACTTC.

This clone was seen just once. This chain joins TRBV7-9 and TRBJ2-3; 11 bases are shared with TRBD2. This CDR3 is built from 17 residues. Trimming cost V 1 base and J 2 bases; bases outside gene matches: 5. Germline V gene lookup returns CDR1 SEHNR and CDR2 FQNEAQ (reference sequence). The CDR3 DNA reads TGTGCCAGCAGCTTAGGACGACTAGCGGGGACCACAGATACGCAGTATTTT. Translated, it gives CASSLGRLAGTTDTQYF.

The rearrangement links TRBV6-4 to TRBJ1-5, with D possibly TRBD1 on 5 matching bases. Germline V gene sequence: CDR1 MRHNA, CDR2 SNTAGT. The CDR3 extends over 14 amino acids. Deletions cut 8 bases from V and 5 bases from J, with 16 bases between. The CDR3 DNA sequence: TGTGCCAGCGCCGGGGGGGTGTTCGATCAGCCCCAGCATTTT. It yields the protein CASAGGVFDQPQHF.

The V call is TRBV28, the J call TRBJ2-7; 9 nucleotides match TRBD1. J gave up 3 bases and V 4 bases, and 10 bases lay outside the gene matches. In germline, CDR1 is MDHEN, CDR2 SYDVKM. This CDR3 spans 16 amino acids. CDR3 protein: CASSSPPGQGYYEQYF. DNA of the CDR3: TGTGCCAGCAGTTCTCCCCCCGGACAGGGGTACTACGAGCAGTACTTC.

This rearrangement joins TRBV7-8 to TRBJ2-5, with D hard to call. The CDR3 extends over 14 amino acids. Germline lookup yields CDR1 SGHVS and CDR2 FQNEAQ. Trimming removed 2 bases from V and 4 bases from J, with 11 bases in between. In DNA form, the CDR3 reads TGTGCCAGCAGCTTATCTCGGAGACTAGAGACCCAGTACTTC. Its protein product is CASSLSRRLETQYF.

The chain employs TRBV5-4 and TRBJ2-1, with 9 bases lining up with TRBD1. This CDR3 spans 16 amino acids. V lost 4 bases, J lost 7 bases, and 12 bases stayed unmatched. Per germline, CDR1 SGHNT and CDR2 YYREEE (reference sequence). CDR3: CASSEPPGQGWNEQFF. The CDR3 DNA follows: TGTGCCAGCAGCGAGCCTCCGGGACAGGGTTGGAATGAGCAGTTCTTC.